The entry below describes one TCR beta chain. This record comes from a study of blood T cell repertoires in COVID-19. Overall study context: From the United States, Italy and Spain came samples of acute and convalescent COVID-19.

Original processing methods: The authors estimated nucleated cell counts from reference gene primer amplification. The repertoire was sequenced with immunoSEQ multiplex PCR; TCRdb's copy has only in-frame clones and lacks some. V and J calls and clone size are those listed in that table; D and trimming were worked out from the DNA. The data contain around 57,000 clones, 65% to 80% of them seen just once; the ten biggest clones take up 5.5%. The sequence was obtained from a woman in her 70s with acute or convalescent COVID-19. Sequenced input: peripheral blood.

The CDR3 nucleotides are TGTGCCAGCAGCGTAGCAGCGGGGGGGCCCCTCAGCACAGATACGCAGTATTTT. Its translation is CASSVAAGGPLSTDTQYF. The J gene is TRBJ2-3, the V gene TRBV9; 10 nucleotides line up with TRBD2. The CDR3 extends over 18 amino acids. In germline, CDR1 is SGDLS, CDR2 YYNGEE. After removal of 0 bases from V and 0 bases from J, the junction contained 7 bases not matched to a gene.